A single TCR beta chain is shown here with its context. Its antigen is still unknown. This entry belongs to a study of beta chain features in type 1 diabetes. Unmatched junction bases numbered 12, after V lost 4 bases and J lost 8 bases. Germline V CDR1 and CDR2: SQVTM, ANQGSEA. This CDR3 contains 14 residues. Findings of the study overall: Significant though moderate, a shortening of TCRB CDR3s appeared in all four CD4+ subsets of Type 1 diabetes patients. Short templates might get an advantage during PCR, and this would be equal in patients and controls. Any HLA effect on TCRB rearrangement was left unresolved by small sub-analyses.

Expressed TCRB transcripts got sequenced, as all isolated RNA was reverse transcribed. Method: immunoSEQ multiplex PCR; TCRdb's copy keeps in-frame clones and lacks some. The table has fewer than 18,000 clones, around 76% seen once. The gene calls are TRBV29-1 and TRBJ1-2, with 8 bases aligning to TRBD1. This clonotype originated in a woman younger than 35 with type 1 diabetes. Sequenced input: stem cell memory CD4+ T cells from blood. DNA of the CDR3: TGCAGCGTTGTTATGGTCCAGGGGGCTGGCGGCTACACCTTC. As protein: CSVVMVQGAGGYTF.